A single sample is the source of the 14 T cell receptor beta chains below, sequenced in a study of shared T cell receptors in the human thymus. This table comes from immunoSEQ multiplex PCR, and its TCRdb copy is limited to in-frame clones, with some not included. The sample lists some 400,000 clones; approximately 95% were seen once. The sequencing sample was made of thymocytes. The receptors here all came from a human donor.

As DNA, the CDR3 is TGTGCCAGCAGTATAGCGGGAGGCTCCTACGAGCAGTACTTC. Translating it yields CASSIAGGSYEQYF. J is TRBJ2-7 and V is TRBV28; TRBD2 matches 10 bases. This CDR3 contains 14 residues. The ends lost 5 bases at V and 0 bases at J; junction bases unmatched: 1. Germline assignment: CDR1 MDHEN and CDR2 SYDVKM.

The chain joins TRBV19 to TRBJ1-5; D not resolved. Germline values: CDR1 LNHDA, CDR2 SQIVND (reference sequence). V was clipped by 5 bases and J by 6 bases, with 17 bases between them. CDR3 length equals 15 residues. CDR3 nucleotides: TGTGCCAGTAGTTGGGGAACGAGGAGTAGTCAGCCCCAGCATTTT. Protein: CASSWGTRSSQPQHF.

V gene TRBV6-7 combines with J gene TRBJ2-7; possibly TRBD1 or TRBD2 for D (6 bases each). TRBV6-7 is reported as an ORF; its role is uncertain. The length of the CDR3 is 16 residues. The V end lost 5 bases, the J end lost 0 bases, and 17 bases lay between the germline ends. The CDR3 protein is CASSPTRGRPSYEQYF. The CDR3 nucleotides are TGTGCCAGCAGTCCGACCCGGGGGCGCCCCTCCTACGAGCAGTACTTC.

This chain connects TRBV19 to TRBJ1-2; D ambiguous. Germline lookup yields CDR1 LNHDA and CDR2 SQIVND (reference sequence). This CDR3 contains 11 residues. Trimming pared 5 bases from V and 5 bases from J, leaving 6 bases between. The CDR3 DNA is TGTGCCAGTAGTCGGATATATGGCTACACCTTC. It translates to CASSRIYGYTF.

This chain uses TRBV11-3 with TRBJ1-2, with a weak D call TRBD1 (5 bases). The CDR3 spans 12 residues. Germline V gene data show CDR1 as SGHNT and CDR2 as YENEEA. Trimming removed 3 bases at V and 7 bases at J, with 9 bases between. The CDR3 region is CASSFSGAGYTF. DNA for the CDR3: TGTGCCAGCAGCTTTTCCGGGGCTGGCTACACCTTC.

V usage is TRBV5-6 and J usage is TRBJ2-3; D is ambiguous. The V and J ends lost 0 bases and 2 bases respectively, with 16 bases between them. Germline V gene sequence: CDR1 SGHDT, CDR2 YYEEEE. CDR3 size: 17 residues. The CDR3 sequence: CASSLAGRYFFTDTQYF. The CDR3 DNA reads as TGTGCCAGCAGCTTGGCCGGAAGGTATTTTTTCACAGATACGCAGTATTTT.

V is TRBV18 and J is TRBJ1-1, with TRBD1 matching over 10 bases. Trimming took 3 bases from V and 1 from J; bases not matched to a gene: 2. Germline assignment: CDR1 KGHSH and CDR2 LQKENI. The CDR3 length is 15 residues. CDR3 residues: CASSPGTGENTEAFF. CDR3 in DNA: TGTGCCAGCTCACCCGGGACAGGGGAGAACACTGAAGCTTTCTTT.

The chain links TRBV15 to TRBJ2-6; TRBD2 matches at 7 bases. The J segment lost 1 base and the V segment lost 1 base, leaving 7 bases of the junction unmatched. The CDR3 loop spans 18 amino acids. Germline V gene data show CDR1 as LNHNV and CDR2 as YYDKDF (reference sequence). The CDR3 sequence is CATSRGEGKLSGANVLTF. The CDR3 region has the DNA TGTGCCACCAGCAGAGGGGAGGGAAAGCTTTCTGGGGCCAACGTCCTGACTTTC.

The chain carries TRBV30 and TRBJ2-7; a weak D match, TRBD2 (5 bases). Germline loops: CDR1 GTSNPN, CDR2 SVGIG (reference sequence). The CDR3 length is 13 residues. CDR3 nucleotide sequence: TGTGCACCCCCCGACTACTTGTACTACGAGCAGTACTTC. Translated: CAPPDYLYYEQYF.

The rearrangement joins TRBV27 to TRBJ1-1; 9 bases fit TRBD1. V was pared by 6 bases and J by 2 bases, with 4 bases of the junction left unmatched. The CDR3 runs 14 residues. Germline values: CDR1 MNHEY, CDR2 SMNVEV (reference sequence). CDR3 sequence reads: CASRRTGVNTEAFF. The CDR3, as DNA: TGTGCCAGCAGAAGGACAGGGGTAAACACTGAAGCTTTCTTT.

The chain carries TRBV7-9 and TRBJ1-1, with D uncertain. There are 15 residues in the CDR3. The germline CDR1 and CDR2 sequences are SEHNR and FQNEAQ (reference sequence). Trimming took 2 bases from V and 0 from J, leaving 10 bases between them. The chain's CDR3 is CASSLNPDMNTEAFF. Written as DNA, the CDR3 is TGTGCCAGCAGCTTAAACCCCGATATGAACACTGAAGCTTTCTTT.

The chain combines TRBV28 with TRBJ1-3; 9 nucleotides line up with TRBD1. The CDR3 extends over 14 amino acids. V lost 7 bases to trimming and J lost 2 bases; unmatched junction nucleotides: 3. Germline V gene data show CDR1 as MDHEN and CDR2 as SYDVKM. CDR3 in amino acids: CASKDRGAGNTIYF. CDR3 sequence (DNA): TGTGCCAGCAAAGACAGGGGGGCTGGAAACACCATATATTTT.

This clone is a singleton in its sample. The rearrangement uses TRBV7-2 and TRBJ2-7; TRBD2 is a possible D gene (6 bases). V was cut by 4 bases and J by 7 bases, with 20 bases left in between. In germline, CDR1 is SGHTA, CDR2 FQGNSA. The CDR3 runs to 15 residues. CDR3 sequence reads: CASSSYWGELGEQYF. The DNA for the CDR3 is TGTGCCAGCAGCTCCTATTGGGGGGAGCTCGGAGAGCAGTACTTC.

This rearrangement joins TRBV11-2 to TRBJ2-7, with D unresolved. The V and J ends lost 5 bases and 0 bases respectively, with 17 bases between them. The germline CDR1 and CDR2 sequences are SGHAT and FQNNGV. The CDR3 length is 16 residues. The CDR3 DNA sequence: TGTGCCAGCAGCCACGGACGAATCCTAAGCTCCTACGAGCAGTACTTC. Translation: CASSHGRILSSYEQYF. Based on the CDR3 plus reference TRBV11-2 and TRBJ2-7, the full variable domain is EAGVAQSPRYKIIEKRQSVAFWCNPISGHATLYWYQQILGQGPKLLIQFQNNGVVDDSQLPKDRFSAERLKGVDSTLKIQPAKLEDSAVYLCASSHGRILSSYEQYFGPGTRLTVT.